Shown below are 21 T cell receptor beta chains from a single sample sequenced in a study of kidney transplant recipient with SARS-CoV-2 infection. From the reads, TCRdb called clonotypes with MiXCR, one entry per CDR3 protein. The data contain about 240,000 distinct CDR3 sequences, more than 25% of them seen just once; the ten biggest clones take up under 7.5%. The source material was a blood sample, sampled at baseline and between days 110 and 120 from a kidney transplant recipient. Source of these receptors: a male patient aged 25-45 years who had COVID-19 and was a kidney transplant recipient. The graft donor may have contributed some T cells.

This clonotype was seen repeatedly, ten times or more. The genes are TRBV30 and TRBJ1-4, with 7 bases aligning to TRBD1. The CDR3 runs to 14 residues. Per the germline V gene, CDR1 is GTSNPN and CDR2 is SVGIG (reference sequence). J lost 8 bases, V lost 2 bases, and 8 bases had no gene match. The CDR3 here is CAWSSNRGVEKLFF. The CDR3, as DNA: TGTGCCTGGAGTTCTAACAGGGGAGTAGAAAAACTGTTTTTT. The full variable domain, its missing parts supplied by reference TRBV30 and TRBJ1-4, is SQTIHQWPATLVQPVGSPLSLECTVEGTSNPNLYWYRQAAGRGLQLLFYSVGIGQISSEVPQNLSASRPQDRQFILSSKKLLLSDSGFYLCAWSSNRGVEKLFFGSGTQLSVL.

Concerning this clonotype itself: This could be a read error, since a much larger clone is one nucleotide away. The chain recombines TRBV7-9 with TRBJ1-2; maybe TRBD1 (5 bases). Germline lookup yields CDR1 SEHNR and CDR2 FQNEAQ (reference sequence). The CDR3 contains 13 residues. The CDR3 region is CAGSSDARDGYTF. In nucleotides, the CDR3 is TGTGCCGGCAGCTCCGATGCCCGGGACGGCTACACCTTC.

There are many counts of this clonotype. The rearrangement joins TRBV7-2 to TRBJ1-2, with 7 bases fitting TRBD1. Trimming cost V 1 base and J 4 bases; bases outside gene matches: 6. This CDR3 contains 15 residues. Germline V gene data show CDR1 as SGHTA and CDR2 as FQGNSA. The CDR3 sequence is CASSLGIGGLYGYTF. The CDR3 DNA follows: TGTGCCAGCAGCTTAGGGATAGGGGGCCTCTATGGCTACACCTTC.

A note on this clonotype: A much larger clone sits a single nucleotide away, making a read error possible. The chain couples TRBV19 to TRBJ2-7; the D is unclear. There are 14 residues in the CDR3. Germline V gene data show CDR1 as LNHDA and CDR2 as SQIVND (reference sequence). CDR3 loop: CVSSVGPRLYEQYF. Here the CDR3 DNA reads TGTGTCAGTAGTGTCGGGCCTAGGCTCTACGAGCAGTACTTC.

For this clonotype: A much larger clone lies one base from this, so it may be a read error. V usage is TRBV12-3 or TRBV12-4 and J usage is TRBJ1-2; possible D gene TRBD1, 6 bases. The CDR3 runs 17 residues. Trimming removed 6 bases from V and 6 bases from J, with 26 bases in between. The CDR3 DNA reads TGTGCCAGCAGCGAAGATACCTGGGACACTTTTCCAGATGGCTACACCTTC. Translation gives CASSEDTWDTFPDGYTF.

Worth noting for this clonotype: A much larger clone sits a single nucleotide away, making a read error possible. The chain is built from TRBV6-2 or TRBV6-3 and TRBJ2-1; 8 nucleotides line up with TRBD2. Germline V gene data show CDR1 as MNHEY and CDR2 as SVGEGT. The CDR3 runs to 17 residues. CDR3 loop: CAGSYSSSGRSDNEQFF. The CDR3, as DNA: TGTGCCGGCAGTTACTCGTCTAGCGGGCGCTCGGACAATGAGCAGTTCTTC.

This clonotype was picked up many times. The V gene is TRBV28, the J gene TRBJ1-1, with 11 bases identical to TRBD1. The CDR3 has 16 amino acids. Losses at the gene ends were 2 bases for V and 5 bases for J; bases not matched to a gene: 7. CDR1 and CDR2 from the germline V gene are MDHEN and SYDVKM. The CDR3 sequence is CASSLGQGAQGTEAFF. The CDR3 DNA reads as TGTGCCAGCAGTTTAGGACAGGGGGCTCAGGGGACTGAAGCTTTCTTT.

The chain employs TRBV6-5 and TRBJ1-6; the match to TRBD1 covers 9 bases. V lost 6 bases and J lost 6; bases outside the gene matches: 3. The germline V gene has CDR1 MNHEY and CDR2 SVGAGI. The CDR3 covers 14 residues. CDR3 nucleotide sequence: TGTGCCAGCAGCCCGGGACAGGGTAATTCACCCCTCCACTTT. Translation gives CASSPGQGNSPLHF.

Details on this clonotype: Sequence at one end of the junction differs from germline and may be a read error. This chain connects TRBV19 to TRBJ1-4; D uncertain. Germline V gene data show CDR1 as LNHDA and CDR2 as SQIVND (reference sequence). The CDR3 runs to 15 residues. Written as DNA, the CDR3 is TGTGCCGGTAGTACCACTGATACGCATAATGAAAAACTGTTTTTT. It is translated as CAGSTTDTHNEKLFF.

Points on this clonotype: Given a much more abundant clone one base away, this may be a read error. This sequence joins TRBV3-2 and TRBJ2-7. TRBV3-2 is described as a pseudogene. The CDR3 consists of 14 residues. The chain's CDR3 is CASSQRRTSYKQYF. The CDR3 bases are TGTGCCAGCAGCCAACGGAGGACCTCCTACAAGCAGTACTTC.

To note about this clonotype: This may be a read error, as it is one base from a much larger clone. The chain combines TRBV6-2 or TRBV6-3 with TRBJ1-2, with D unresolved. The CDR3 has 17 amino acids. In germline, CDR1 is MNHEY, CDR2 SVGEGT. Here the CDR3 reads CTSSLTACIGKTYGYTF. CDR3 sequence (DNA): TGTACCAGCAGTTTAACGGCCTGCATCGGAAAGACCTATGGCTACACCTTC.

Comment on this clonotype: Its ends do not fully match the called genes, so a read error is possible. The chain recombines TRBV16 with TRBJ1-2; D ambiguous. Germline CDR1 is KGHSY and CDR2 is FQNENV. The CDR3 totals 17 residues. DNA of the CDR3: TGTACCAGCAGCAATAGTAAGGTCGTTAGAAAGACCTATGGCTACACCTTC. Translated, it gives CTSSNSKVVRKTYGYTF.

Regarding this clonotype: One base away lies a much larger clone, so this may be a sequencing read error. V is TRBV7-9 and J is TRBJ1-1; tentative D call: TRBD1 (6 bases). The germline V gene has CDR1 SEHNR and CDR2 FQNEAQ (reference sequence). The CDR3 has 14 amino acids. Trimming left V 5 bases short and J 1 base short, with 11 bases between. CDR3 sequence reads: CASSGATGNTEAFF. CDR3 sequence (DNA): TGTGCCAGCAGCGGCGCGACAGGGAACACTGAAGCTTTCTTT.

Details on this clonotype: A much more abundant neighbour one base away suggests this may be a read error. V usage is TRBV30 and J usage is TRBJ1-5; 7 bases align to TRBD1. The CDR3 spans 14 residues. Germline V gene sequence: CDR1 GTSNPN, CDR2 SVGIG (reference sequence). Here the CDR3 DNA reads TGTGCCGGGAGTACCGGGACAGCGGGCCAGCCCCAGCATTTT. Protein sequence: CAGSTGTAGQPQHF.

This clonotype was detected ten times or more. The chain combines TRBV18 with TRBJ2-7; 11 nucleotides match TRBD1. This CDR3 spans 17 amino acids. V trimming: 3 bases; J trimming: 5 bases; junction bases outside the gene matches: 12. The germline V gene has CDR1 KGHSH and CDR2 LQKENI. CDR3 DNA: TGTGCCAGCTCACCCCTCCAACCACGGACAGGGGGCAACGAGCAGTACTTC. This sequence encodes CASSPLQPRTGGNEQYF.

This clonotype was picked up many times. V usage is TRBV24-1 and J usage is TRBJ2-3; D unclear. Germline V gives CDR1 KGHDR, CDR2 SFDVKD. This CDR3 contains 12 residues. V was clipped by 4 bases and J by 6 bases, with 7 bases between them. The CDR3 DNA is TGTGCCACCAGTGACCAGAAGGATACGCAGTATTTT. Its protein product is CATSDQKDTQYF.

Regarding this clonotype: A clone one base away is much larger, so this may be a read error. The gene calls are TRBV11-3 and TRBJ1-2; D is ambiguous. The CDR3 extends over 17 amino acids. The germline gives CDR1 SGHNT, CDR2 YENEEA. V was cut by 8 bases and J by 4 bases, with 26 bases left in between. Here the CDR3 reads CASGAEADLGKTYGYTF. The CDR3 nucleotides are TGTGCCAGCGGCGCTGAGGCCGATCTCGGAAAGACCTATGGCTACACCTTC.

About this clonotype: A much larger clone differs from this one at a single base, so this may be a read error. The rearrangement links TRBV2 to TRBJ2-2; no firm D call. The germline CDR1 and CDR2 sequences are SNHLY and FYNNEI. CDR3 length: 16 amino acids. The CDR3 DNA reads TGTGCCAGCGGTGAATCTGCCGAGGCGTCGGCCGGGGAGCTGTTTTTT. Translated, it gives CASGESAEASAGELFF.

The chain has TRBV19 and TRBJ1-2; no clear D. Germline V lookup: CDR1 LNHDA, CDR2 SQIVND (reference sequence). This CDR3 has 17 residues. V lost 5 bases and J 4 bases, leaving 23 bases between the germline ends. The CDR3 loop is CASSGIVTNRKTYGYTF. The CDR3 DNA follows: TGTGCCAGTAGTGGTATAGTGACAAATCGAAAGACCTATGGCTACACCTTC.

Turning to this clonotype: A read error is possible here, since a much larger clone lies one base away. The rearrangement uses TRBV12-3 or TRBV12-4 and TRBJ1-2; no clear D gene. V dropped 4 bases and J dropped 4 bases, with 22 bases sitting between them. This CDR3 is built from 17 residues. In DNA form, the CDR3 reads TGTGCCAGCAGTTCAGAGGTCGCAGCAGGAAAGACCTATGGCTACACCTTC. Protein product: CASSSEVAAGKTYGYTF.

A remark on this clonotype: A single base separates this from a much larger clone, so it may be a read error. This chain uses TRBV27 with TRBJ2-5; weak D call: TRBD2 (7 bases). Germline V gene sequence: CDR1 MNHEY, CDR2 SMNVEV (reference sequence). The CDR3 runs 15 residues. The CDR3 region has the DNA TGTGCCAGCAGTTTAAGCCGGGGGGCCGTGGGGACCCTGTACTTC. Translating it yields CASSLSRGAVGTLYF.